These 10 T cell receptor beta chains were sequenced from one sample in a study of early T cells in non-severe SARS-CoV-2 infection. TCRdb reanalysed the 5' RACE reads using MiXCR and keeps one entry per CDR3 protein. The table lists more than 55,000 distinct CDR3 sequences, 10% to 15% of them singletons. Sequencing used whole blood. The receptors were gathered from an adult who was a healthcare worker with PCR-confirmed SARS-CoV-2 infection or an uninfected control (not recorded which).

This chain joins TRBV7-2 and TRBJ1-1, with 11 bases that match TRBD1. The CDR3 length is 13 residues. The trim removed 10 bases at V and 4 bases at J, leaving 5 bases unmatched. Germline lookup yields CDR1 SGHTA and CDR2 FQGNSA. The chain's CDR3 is CATGTGGSTEAFF. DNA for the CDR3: TGTGCCACCGGGACAGGGGGAAGCACTGAAGCTTTCTTT. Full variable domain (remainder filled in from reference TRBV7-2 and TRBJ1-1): GAGVSQSPSNKVTEKGKDVELRCDPISGHTALYWYRQSLGQGLEFLIYFQGNSAPDKSGLPSDRFSAERTGGSVSTLTIQRTQQEDSAVYLCATGTGGSTEAFFGQGTRLTVV.

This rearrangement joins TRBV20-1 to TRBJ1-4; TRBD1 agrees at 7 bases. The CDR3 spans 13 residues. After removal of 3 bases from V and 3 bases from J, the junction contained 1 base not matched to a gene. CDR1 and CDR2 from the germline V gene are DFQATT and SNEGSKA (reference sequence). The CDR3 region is CSASRGSNEKLFF. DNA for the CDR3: TGCAGTGCTAGCAGGGGGTCTAATGAAAAACTGTTTTTT.

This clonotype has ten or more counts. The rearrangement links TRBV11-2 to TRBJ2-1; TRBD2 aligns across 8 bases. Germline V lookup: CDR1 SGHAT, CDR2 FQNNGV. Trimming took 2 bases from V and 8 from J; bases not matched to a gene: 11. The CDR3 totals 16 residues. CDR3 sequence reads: CASSLLRGAPLDEQFF. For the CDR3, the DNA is TGTGCCAGCAGCTTATTGCGGGGGGCTCCCTTGGATGAGCAGTTCTTC.

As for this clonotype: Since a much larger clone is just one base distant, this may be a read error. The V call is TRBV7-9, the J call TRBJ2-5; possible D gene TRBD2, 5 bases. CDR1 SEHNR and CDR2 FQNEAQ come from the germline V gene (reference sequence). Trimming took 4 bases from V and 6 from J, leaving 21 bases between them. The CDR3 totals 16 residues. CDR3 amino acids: CASSSQRGPLGKTQYF. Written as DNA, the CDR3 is TGTGCCAGCAGCTCCCAAAGAGGACCACTAGGGAAGACCCAGTACTTC.

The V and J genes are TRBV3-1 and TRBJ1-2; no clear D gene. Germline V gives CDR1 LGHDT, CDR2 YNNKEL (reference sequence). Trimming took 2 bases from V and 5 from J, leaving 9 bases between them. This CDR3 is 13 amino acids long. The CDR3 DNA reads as TGTGCCAGCAGCCAAAGTATGCCTTATGGCTACACCTTC. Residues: CASSQSMPYGYTF.

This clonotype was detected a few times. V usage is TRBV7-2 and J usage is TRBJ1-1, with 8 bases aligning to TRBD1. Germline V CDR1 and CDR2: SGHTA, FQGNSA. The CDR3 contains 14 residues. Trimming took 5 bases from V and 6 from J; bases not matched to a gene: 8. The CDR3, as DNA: TGTGCCAGCAGCCCAAACAGGGGGAAGCCTGAAGCTTTCTTT. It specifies CASSPNRGKPEAFF.

The CDR3 DNA reads as TGTGCTAGTGGTTTCGGGACAGGTAGCACGAGGGTGCAGTATTTT. This gives the protein CASGFGTGSTRVQYF. The chain couples TRBV12-5 to TRBJ2-3; 8 bases are a match to TRBD1. Germline CDR1 and CDR2: LGHNT and FRNRAP. J lost 11 bases, V lost 3 bases, and 13 bases had no gene match. The CDR3 runs 15 residues.

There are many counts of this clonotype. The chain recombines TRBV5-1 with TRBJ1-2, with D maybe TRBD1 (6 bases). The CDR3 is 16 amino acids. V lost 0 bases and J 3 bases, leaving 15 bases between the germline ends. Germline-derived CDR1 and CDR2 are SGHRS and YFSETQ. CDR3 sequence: CASSLGVTGGDYGYTF. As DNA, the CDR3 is TGCGCCAGCAGCTTGGGAGTGACGGGGGGCGACTATGGCTACACCTTC.

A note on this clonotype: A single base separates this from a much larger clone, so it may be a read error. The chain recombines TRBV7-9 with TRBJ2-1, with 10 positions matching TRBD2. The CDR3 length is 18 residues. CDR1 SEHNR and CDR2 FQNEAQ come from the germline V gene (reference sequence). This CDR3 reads CASSQRTSGVTSYNEQLF. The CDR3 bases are TGTGCCAGCAGCCAACGGACTAGCGGTGTTACCTCCTACAATGAGCAGCTCTTC.

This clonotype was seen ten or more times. The CDR3 region is CASSVHETTSTDTQYF. CDR3 sequence (DNA): TGTGCCAGCAGCGTACATGAGACTACTAGCACAGATACGCAGTATTTT. The rearrangement links TRBV9 to TRBJ2-3, with a tentative D call TRBD2 (5 bases). Germline-derived CDR1 and CDR2 are SGDLS and YYNGEE. Between the trimmed V and J ends, which lost 1 base and 0 bases, there was a span of 12 bases. The CDR3 is made up of 16 amino acids.